Listed below are T cell receptor beta chains from one sample, sequenced in a study of spatial heterogeneity in lung cancer. TCRdb reprocessed the 5' RACE reads with MiXCR, giving one entry per CDR3 protein. The repertoire holds around 8,800 distinct CDR3 sequences, with 4.5% as singletons. Here the sequenced sample was lung tumor tissue, taken at surgery. These receptors originate from a female donor with early-stage non-small cell lung cancer. CDR3s include the opening cysteine and the closing phenylalanine or tryptophan. The order of the fields is J gene, V gene, CDR3 protein.

TRBJ2-2	TRBV3-1	CASRPQGTGLSTGELFF
TRBJ2-2	TRBV11-2	CASSLGRANTGELFF
TRBJ1-3	TRBV6-5	CASRQGLGNTIYF
TRBJ1-6	TRBV12-3/TRBV12-4	CASRPRINSPLHF
TRBJ2-1	TRBV30	CAFQYRGLDNEQFF
TRBJ2-2	TRBV11-1	CASSLYGGGENTGELFF
TRBJ1-6	TRBV20-1	CSARPDNNSPLHF
TRBJ2-5	TRBV28	CARRGRGDPLVKKKYF
TRBJ1-1	TRBV11-2	CASSLMGGYGEAFF
TRBJ1-4	TRBV6-1	CASSAGEKKEKLFF
TRBJ2-7	TRBV20-1	CSARVQGYEQYF
TRBJ1-1	TRBV9	CASSVLPLNTEAFF
TRBJ2-7	TRBV7-8	CASTMSTLARSYEQYF
TRBJ2-5	TRBV5-1	CASSLGQFRETQYF
TRBJ2-1	TRBV9	CASSPRGAGGPGEQFF
TRBJ2-7	TRBV11-1	CASSLDRVDEQYF
TRBJ2-3	TRBV7-2	CASSRARATDTQYF
TRBJ2-1	TRBV5-1	CASSWDSFNEQFF
TRBJ1-1	TRBV30	CAWSVLGPEAFF
TRBJ2-1	TRBV28	CASSGGTANEQFF
TRBJ2-5	TRBV12-3/TRBV12-4	CASSLAGGGETQYF
TRBJ2-2	TRBV6-5	CASSYSHENTGELFF
TRBJ1-2	TRBV6-5	CASSYFGDRLNGYTF
TRBJ1-1	TRBV5-1	CASSLAGGLTEAFF
TRBJ2-4	TRBV28	CASSPPQGVGNIQYF
TRBJ2-3	TRBV7-8	CASSLAAQRDTQYF
TRBJ2-1	TRBV20-1	CSARLAGGSSYNEQFF
TRBJ2-7	TRBV4-1	CASSQDLGGAGYEQYF
TRBJ2-3	TRBV5-1	CASSWNQGPTDTQYF